The present T cell receptor (beta chain) was sequenced within a study of T-cell memory formation after mild COVID-19. Whole-study context: Among the donors, TCR clusters were largely specific to each donor.

TCRdb redid the calling of the 5' RACE reads with MiXCR, one entry per CDR3 protein. This sample has some 600,000 distinct CDR3 sequences, with around 16% found just once. This clonotype turned up a few times. The germline V gene encodes CDR1 SGHAT and CDR2 FQNNGV. This CDR3 has 12 residues. Trimming removed 2 bases at V and 8 bases at J, with 9 bases between. Sample: PBMCs or a T cell subset sorted from them (not recorded which). The clonotype originates from an adult woman who had mild COVID-19 (a few samples of this study predate the infection). Cell type and time point are not known. This chain links TRBV11-2 with TRBJ1-2; D is unclear. The CDR3 coding sequence is TGTGCCAGCAGCTTAAGCGTGGGCGGCTACACCTTC. Its protein product is CASSLSVGGYTF.